The clone carrying this T cell receptor (beta chain) has more than one count but fewer than ten. This sample was taken from a study of blood T cell repertoires in COVID-19. Study-level information: T cells, B-cell-depleted T cells, or PBMCs supplied cDNA or gDNA.

As processed by the authors: Nucleated cell number was recorded as an estimate derived from reference gene primer amplification. Libraries were prepared by immunoSEQ multiplex PCR; TCRdb keeps only in-frame clonotypes and omits some of them. The V and J calls and clone size come from that table; D and trimming were worked out from the DNA. The sample carries some 140,000 clones, roughly 72% recorded once. Source material: peripheral blood. This TCR was recovered from a human donor in a cohort sampled during active COVID-19.

CDR3 nucleotide sequence: TGTGCCAGCAGCCCACCGAGGGGGCTTGCTGGCTACACCTTC. The encoded protein is CASSPPRGLAGYTF. V gene TRBV5-4 combines with J gene TRBJ1-2; 7 positions match TRBD1. CDR3 length: 14 residues. CDR1 and CDR2 from the germline V gene are SGHNT and YYREEE (reference sequence). J gave up 7 bases and V 4 bases, and 10 bases lay outside the gene matches.